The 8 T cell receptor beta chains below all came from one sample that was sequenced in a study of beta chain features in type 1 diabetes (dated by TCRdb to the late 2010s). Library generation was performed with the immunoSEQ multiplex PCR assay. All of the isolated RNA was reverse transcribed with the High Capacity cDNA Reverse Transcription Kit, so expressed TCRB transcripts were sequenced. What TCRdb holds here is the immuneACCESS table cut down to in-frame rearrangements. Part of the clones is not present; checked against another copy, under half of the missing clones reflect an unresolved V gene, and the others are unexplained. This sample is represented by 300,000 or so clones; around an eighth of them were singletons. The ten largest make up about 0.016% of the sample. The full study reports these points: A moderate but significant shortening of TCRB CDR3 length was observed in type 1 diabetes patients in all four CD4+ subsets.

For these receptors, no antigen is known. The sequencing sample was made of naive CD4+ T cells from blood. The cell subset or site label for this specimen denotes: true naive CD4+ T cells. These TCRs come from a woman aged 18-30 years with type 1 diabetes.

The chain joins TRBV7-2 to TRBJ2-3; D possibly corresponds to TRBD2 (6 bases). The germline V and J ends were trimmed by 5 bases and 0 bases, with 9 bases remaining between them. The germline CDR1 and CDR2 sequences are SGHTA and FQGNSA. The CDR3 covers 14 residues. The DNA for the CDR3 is TGTGCCAGCAGCCCCGGGACTAGCACAGATACGCAGTATTTT. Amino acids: CASSPGTSTDTQYF. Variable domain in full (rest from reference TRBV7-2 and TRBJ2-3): GAGVSQSPSNKVTEKGKDVELRCDPISGHTALYWYRQSLGQGLEFLIYFQGNSAPDKSGLPSDRFSAERTGGSVSTLTIQRTQQEDSAVYLCASSPGTSTDTQYFGPGTRLTVL.

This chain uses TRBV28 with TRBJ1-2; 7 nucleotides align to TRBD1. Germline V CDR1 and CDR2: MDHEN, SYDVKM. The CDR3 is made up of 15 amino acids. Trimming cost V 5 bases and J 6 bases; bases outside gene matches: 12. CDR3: CASSPPDRAGDGYTF. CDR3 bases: TGTGCCAGCAGTCCCCCTGACAGGGCCGGGGATGGCTACACCTTC.

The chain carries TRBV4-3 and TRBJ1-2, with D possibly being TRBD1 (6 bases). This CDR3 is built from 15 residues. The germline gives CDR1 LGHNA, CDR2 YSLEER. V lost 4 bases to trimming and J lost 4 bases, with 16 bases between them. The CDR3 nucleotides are TGCGCCAGCAGCCCCTTCTGGACACAGGGCTATGGCTACACCTTC. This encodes CASSPFWTQGYGYTF.

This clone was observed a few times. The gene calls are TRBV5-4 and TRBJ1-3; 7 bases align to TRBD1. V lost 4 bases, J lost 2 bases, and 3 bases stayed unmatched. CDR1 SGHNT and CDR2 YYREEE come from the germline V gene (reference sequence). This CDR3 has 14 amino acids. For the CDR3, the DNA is TGTGCCAGCAGCCAAACAGGGGCTGGAAACACCATATATTTT. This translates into CASSQTGAGNTIYF.

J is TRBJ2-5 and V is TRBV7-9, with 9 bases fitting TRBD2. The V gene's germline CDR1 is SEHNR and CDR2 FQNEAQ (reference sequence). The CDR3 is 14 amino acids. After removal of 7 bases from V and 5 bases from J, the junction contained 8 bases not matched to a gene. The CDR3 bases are TGTGCCAGCACCAGGACTAGCGAGGTTGAGACCCAGTACTTC. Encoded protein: CASTRTSEVETQYF.

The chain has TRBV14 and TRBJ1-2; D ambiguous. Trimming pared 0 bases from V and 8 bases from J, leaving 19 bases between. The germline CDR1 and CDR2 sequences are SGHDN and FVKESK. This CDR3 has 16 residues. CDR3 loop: CASSQDRRGVLPGYTF. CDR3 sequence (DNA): TGTGCCAGCAGCCAAGATCGGCGGGGTGTTCTACCCGGCTACACCTTC.

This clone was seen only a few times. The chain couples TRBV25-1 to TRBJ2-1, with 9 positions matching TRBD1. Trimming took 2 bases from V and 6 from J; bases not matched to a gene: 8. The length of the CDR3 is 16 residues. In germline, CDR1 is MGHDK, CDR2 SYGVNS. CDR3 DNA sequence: TGTGCCAGCAGTGAACCTGGACAGGGGATGGGCAATGAGCAGTTCTTC. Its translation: CASSEPGQGMGNEQFF.

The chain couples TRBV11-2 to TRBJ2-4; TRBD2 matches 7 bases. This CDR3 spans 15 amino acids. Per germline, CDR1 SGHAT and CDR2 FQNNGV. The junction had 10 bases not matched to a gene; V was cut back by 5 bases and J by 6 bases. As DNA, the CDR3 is TGTGCCAGCAGCCCGGGGCGCGGGAGTATAAACATTCAGTACTTC. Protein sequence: CASSPGRGSINIQYF.